This section outlines one TCR beta chain sequence together with its context. Its cognate antigen is unknown. This CDR3 comprises 15 residues. The ends were cut back, 4 bases at V and 3 bases at J, with 16 bases in the middle. CDR1 is MNHEY, CDR2 SVGAGI, per germline. Individuals with alopecia areata gave both lesional scalp punch biopsies and peripheral blood for collection. Sorting from PBMCs produced CD4+ and CD8+ T cells. These data originate in a study of CD8+ T cells in alopecia areata. Study-level findings and limits: Compared with normal scalp, lesional scalp had higher clonality and more expanded CD8+ clones. Normal skin's resident alphabeta T cells are also sequenced in scalp samples.

cDNA reverse transcribed from extracted RNA served as the sequencing template. The repertoire was sequenced with immunoSEQ multiplex PCR; TCRdb's copy has only in-frame clones and lacks some. The data contain 150,000 to 200,000 clones, approximately 62% of them singletons. This TCR derives from a human donor with alopecia areata. Material: CD4+ T cells sorted from blood, obtained at week 0. The chain has TRBV6-5 and TRBJ2-7; maybe TRBD1 (8 bases). This chain's CDR3 is CASSSRTGTIYEQYF. In DNA, the CDR3 is TGTGCCAGCAGTTCCCGGACAGGGACTATCTACGAGCAGTACTTC.